The 26 T cell receptor beta chains below all came from one sample that was sequenced in a study of blood T cell repertoires in COVID-19. Method: immunoSEQ multiplex PCR; TCRdb's copy keeps in-frame clones and lacks some. The repertoire holds approximately 350,000 clones, with approximately 86% as singletons. Sample: peripheral blood. The source is a woman in her sixties with COVID-19, enrolled during active disease.

The chain has TRBV6-5 and TRBJ2-7; 8 bases align to TRBD1. The CDR3 sequence is 14 residues long. CDR1 and CDR2 from the germline V gene are MNHEY and SVGAGI. V lost 7 bases to trimming and J lost 6 bases; unmatched junction nucleotides: 11. As DNA, the CDR3 is TGTGCCAGCACCATAAGGGACAGGCGCCCCGAGCAGTACTTC. It yields the protein CASTIRDRRPEQYF.

The chain joins TRBV7-9 to TRBJ1-2, with D hard to call. Germline V lookup: CDR1 SEHNR, CDR2 FQNEAQ (reference sequence). CDR3 length equals 19 residues. Trimming took off 0 bases at V and 5 bases at J, with 25 bases between the two ends. The CDR3 here is CASSLAWGGPGLERYGYTF. The CDR3 coding sequence is TGTGCCAGCAGCTTAGCGTGGGGAGGTCCTGGACTTGAGAGATATGGCTACACCTTC.

The genes are TRBV11-3 and TRBJ1-2, with 8 bases aligning to TRBD1. V lost 5 bases and J lost 3; bases outside the gene matches: 17. This CDR3 is built from 18 residues. CDR1 and CDR2 from the germline V gene are SGHNT and YENEEA. The CDR3 DNA follows: TGTGCCAGCAGCCCCCATAACATTCGGACAGGGACGTACTATGGCTACACCTTC. Its translation: CASSPHNIRTGTYYGYTF. Full variable domain (outside the CDR3, taken from reference TRBV11-3 and TRBJ1-2): EAGVVQSPRYKIIEKKQPVAFWCNPISGHNTLYWYLQNLGQGPELLIRYENEEAVDDSQLPKDRFSAERLKGVDSTLKIQPAELGDSAVYLCASSPHNIRTGTYYGYTFGSGTRLTVV.

This clone is a singleton in its sample. V gene TRBV9 combines with J gene TRBJ2-5, with D maybe TRBD1 (6 bases). This CDR3 region has 15 residues. The germline V and J ends were trimmed by 1 base and 5 bases, with 15 bases remaining between them. Germline V CDR1 and CDR2: SGDLS, YYNGEE. CDR3 coding DNA: TGTGCCAGCAGCGTACAGGGACAAACCGGGGAGACCCAGTACTTC. Its translation: CASSVQGQTGETQYF. Full variable domain (missing parts from reference TRBV9 and TRBJ2-5): DSGVTQTPKHLITATGQRVTLRCSPRSGDLSVYWYQQSLDQGLQFLIQYYNGEERAKGNILERFSAQQFPDLHSELNLSSLELGDSALYFCASSVQGQTGETQYFGPGTRLLVL.

The rearrangement uses TRBV5-4 and TRBJ2-5; 9 bases agree with TRBD2. The germline V gene has CDR1 SGHNT and CDR2 YYREEE (reference sequence). The CDR3 spans 14 residues. V lost 0 bases and J lost 5; bases outside the gene matches: 2. The CDR3 here is CASSLAAGGETQYF. CDR3 DNA sequence: TGTGCCAGCAGCTTGGCGGCGGGGGGGGAGACCCAGTACTTC.

The V and J genes are TRBV5-8 and TRBJ1-2, with TRBD1 matching over 9 bases. With 2 bases clipped from V and 8 bases from J, the junction kept 10 bases outside the gene matches. Germline-derived CDR1 and CDR2 are SGHTS and YDEGEE. This CDR3 region has 15 residues. The CDR3 DNA reads TGTGCCAGCAGCTTACCCGGGACAGGGACGCGGGGCTACACCTTC. This translates into CASSLPGTGTRGYTF.

The gene calls are TRBV7-9 and TRBJ1-2; TRBD1 aligns across 9 bases. CDR1 and CDR2 from the germline V gene are SEHNR and FQNEAQ (reference sequence). The ends lost 5 bases at V and 5 bases at J; junction bases unmatched: 6. The CDR3 sequence is 14 residues long. The CDR3 spells CASSRGDRGYGYTF. CDR3 DNA sequence: TGTGCCAGCAGCCGAGGCGACAGGGGGTATGGCTACACCTTC.

In DNA form, the CDR3 reads TGTGCCAGCAGTTTGGGTCCAAGCGACAGGGGGACTAACTATGGCTACACCTTC. Translation gives CASSLGPSDRGTNYGYTF. This sequence joins TRBV28 and TRBJ1-2, with 9 positions matching TRBD1. The V gene's germline CDR1 is MDHEN and CDR2 SYDVKM. The CDR3 length is 18 residues. The V gene end was trimmed by 3 bases and the J gene end by 0 bases; junction bases not matched to a gene: 11.

This clone appeared a single time. The V and J genes are TRBV7-8 and TRBJ1-6, with D perhaps matching TRBD1 (5 bases). V was pared by 1 base and J by 4 bases, with 14 bases between. Germline-derived CDR1 and CDR2 are SGHVS and FQNEAQ. The CDR3 spans 17 residues. CDR3 DNA: TGTGCCAGCAGCTTAGAACTGGCCAGGGCGTATAATTCACCCCTCCACTTT. It specifies CASSLELARAYNSPLHF. Combining the CDR3 with reference TRBV7-8 and TRBJ1-6 gives the whole variable domain GAGVSQSPRYKVAKRGQDVALRCDPISGHVSLFWYQQALGQGPEFLTYFQNEAQLDKSGLPSDRFFAERPEGSVSTLKIQRTQQEDSAVYLCASSLELARAYNSPLHFGNGTRLTVT.

This chain links TRBV5-1 with TRBJ1-5; 9 bases fit TRBD1. CDR3 length equals 15 residues. After removal of 0 bases from V and 6 bases from J, the junction contained 4 bases not matched to a gene. Germline V gene data show CDR1 as SGHRS and CDR2 as YFSETQ. In DNA form, the CDR3 reads TGCGCCAGCAGCTTGGGGGACAGGGTCAGTCAGCCCCAGCATTTT. It translates to CASSLGDRVSQPQHF.

The chain employs TRBV7-3 and TRBJ1-2; the D gene is possibly TRBD1 (6 bases). V was clipped by 4 bases and J by 8 bases, with 23 bases between them. Germline lookup yields CDR1 SGHTA and CDR2 FQGTGA. The length of the CDR3 is 16 residues. The CDR3 sequence is CASSSPLDSHRGGYTF. CDR3 coding DNA: TGTGCCAGCAGCTCTCCCTTGGACAGTCATAGGGGGGGCTACACCTTC.

In this sample, this clone turned up once. The genes are TRBV6-5 and TRBJ2-1, with D possibly TRBD2 on 5 matching bases. The CDR3 is 12 residues long. The ends were cut back, 7 bases at V and 10 bases at J, with 14 bases in the middle. Germline V gene lookup returns CDR1 MNHEY and CDR2 SVGAGI. The CDR3 spells CASTSFGVEQFF. In DNA form, the CDR3 reads TGTGCCAGCACCTCATTCGGGGTAGAGCAGTTCTTC.

Of note for this clone: Different DNA sequences within this sample yield the same CDR3. CDR3 loop: CASSLAQGYEQYF. The CDR3, as DNA: TGTGCCAGCAGCCTAGCACAGGGGTACGAGCAGTACTTC. This chain connects TRBV3-1 (or the pseudogene TRBV3-2) to TRBJ2-7; 7 bases map to TRBD1. Trimming at V came to 4 bases and at J to 4 bases, leaving 4 bases not matched to a gene. The CDR3 contains 13 residues. From germline, CDR1 is LGHDT and CDR2 YNNKEL (reference sequence).

The chain joins TRBV5-1 to TRBJ2-3; 13 bases line up with TRBD2. V lost 2 bases, J lost 5 bases, and 5 bases stayed unmatched. CDR1 and CDR2 (germline): SGHRS, YFSETQ. This CDR3 has 16 amino acids. CDR3 sequence reads: CASSFGLAGVLDTQYF. The CDR3 DNA is TGCGCCAGCAGCTTTGGACTAGCGGGGGTTTTAGATACGCAGTATTTT.

The V call is TRBV7-2, the J call TRBJ1-5; 11 bases line up with TRBD1. Germline V gene lookup returns CDR1 SGHTA and CDR2 FQGNSA. V lost 3 bases to trimming and J lost 7 bases; unmatched junction nucleotides: 5. This CDR3 spans 15 amino acids. The CDR3 sequence is CASSLGQGVRQPQHF. DNA for the CDR3: TGTGCCAGCAGCTTGGGACAGGGGGTAAGGCAGCCCCAGCATTTT.

This clone has more than one count but fewer than ten. J is TRBJ1-5 and V is TRBV7-8; TRBD1 might be the D (5 bases). Trimming shortened V by 5 bases and J by 4 bases, and 15 bases separated the two germline ends. Germline V lookup: CDR1 SGHVS, CDR2 FQNEAQ. The CDR3 covers 15 residues. The CDR3 nucleotides are TGTGCCAGCAGCCCACTCGGACAAGCGAATCAGCCCCAGCATTTT. This translates into CASSPLGQANQPQHF.

V and J are TRBV30 and TRBJ2-7; D ambiguous. The germline V gene has CDR1 GTSNPN and CDR2 SVGIG (reference sequence). V shed 0 bases and J shed 0 bases, with 6 bases lying between them. The CDR3 length is 13 residues. CDR3 sequence (DNA): TGTGCCTGGAGTGTATTTAGCTCCTACGAGCAGTACTTC. It translates to CAWSVFSSYEQYF.

This clone was counted once. The chain is built from TRBV18 and TRBJ1-4; TRBD1 matches at 7 bases. V shed 1 base and J 4 bases; nucleotides not matched to a gene: 12. CDR1 is KGHSH and CDR2 is LQKENI in the germline V gene. The CDR3 contains 18 residues. The CDR3: CASSPQLTQGGHNEKLFF. The CDR3 nucleotides are TGTGCCAGCTCACCACAACTCACGCAGGGGGGACATAATGAAAAACTGTTTTTT. The complete variable domain, with remaining parts taken from reference TRBV18 and TRBJ1-4, reads NAGVMQNPRHLVRRRGQEARLRCSPMKGHSHVYWYRQLPEEGLKFMVYLQKENIIDESGMPKERFSAEFPKEGPSILRIQQVVRGDSAAYFCASSPQLTQGGHNEKLFFGSGTQLSVL.

The chain couples TRBV6-4 to TRBJ2-3; 8 bases are shared with TRBD2. J lost 3 bases, V lost 6 bases, and 11 bases had no gene match. CDR1 and CDR2 from the germline V gene are MRHNA and SNTAGT. The CDR3 runs to 16 residues. The CDR3 nucleotides read TGTGCCAGCAGCGGTCCGGGGGGGGCCTTAACAGATACGCAGTATTTT. Translation: CASSGPGGALTDTQYF.

The rearrangement joins TRBV6-6 to TRBJ1-2; 7 nucleotides match TRBD1. The CDR3 sequence is 12 residues long. V trimming: 5 bases; J trimming: 8 bases; junction bases outside the gene matches: 5. Germline V CDR1 and CDR2: MNHNY, SVGAGI (reference sequence). The CDR3 loop is CASSKGQAGYTF. CDR3 in DNA: TGTGCCAGCAGTAAAGGACAGGCGGGCTACACCTTC.

The chain uses TRBV7-6 and TRBJ1-3; the D is unclear. The CDR3 is 16 amino acids. The V gene's germline CDR1 is SGHVS and CDR2 FNYEAQ. With 5 bases removed from V and 0 bases from J, the gap between germline ends came to 14 bases. The CDR3, as DNA: TGTGCCAGCAGCCTGCAACAAATTCCCTCTGGAAACACCATATATTTT. It encodes CASSLQQIPSGNTIYF.

The gene calls are TRBV7-8 and TRBJ1-1; no definite D call. The V gene's germline CDR1 is SGHVS and CDR2 FQNEAQ. The CDR3 is 14 amino acids. With 7 bases removed from V and 1 base from J, the gap between germline ends came to 13 bases. The CDR3 coding sequence is TGTGCCAGCACGTGGGGAGCCCGGAACACTGAAGCTTTCTTT. Encoded protein: CASTWGARNTEAFF.

The CDR3 bases are TGTGCCAGCAGCTTTCTCGAAACTTCACGCCGTAGCAATCAGCCCCAGCATTTT. Its translation is CASSFLETSRRSNQPQHF. The genes are TRBV7-2 and TRBJ1-5; unclear D gene. The length of the CDR3 is 18 residues. Germline V gives CDR1 SGHTA, CDR2 FQGNSA. The V gene lost 3 bases and the J gene lost 0 bases, with 18 bases spanning the gap.

The CDR3 DNA reads TGTGCCAGCAGTTTAAACATAAACACTGAAGCTTTCTTT. Its protein is CASSLNINTEAFF. The chain recombines TRBV27 with TRBJ1-1; D is undetermined. This CDR3 is 13 amino acids long. The V gene's germline CDR1 is MNHEY and CDR2 SMNVEV (reference sequence). V lost 2 bases and J 2 bases, leaving 6 bases between the germline ends.

About this clone: Within the sample, other DNA sequences also encode this same CDR3. The chain joins TRBV9 to TRBJ2-1; D is possibly TRBD2 (5 bases). With 0 bases removed from V and 0 bases from J, the gap between germline ends came to 7 bases. Germline V gene lookup returns CDR1 SGDLS and CDR2 YYNGEE. CDR3 length: 15 amino acids. CDR3 protein: CASSVVGSSYNEQFF. In DNA form, the CDR3 reads TGTGCCAGCAGCGTAGTTGGGAGCTCCTACAATGAGCAGTTCTTC. The whole variable domain, filled in from reference TRBV9 and TRBJ2-1, reads DSGVTQTPKHLITATGQRVTLRCSPRSGDLSVYWYQQSLDQGLQFLIQYYNGEERAKGNILERFSAQQFPDLHSELNLSSLELGDSALYFCASSVVGSSYNEQFFGPGTRLTVL.

The V gene is TRBV12-5, the J gene TRBJ2-5; 8 bases map to TRBD1. From germline, CDR1 is LGHNT and CDR2 FRNRAP. J lost 1 base, V lost 4 bases, and 8 bases had no gene match. The CDR3 runs 16 residues. The CDR3 sequence is CASGSPTRGPQETQYF. CDR3 in DNA: TGTGCTAGTGGTTCCCCGACCAGGGGGCCCCAAGAGACCCAGTACTTC.